This TCR beta chain is drawn from a study of blood T cell repertoires in COVID-19. Overall study: The origin of the acute and convalescent COVID-19 samples was the United States, Italy and Spain. PBMCs, B-cell-depleted T cells, or T cells provided the cDNA or gDNA that made up the material.

Per the authors' pipeline: By means of reference gene primer amplification, nucleated cell counts were estimated. Produced via immunoSEQ multiplex PCR; TCRdb's table is partial and in-frame only. D and trimming come from the DNA, and the V and J calls and clone size come from that table. The sample yields some 270,000 clones, about 89% seen once. This CDR3 comprises 16 residues. The V gene lost 2 bases and the J gene lost 3 bases, with 16 bases spanning the gap. Germline CDR1 MGHDK, CDR2 SYGVNS. The TCR comes from a man aged 25 to 45 with acute or convalescent COVID-19. The sample was peripheral blood. V gene TRBV25-1 combines with J gene TRBJ1-2, with D tentatively TRBD1 (6 bases). CDR3 sequence reads: CASSETPTAGDYGYTF. The CDR3 nucleotides are TGTGCCAGCAGTGAAACCCCCACGGCAGGGGACTATGGCTACACCTTC.